This T cell receptor (beta chain) came from a study of identical twins. Per the germline V gene, CDR1 is SGHTA and CDR2 is FQGTGA. Deletions cut 5 bases from V and 11 bases from J, with 18 bases between. The CDR3 totals 13 residues. TCRdb recomputed calls from the 5' RACE reads with MiXCR, one row per CDR3 protein. Of 540,000 or so distinct CDR3 sequences in the sample, more than 20% were seen once. This clonotype was recorded a few times. These sequences were also reported in another study, on yellow fever vaccine responses in identical twins.

The sample was CD4+ T cells sorted from blood. This rearrangement joins TRBV7-3 to TRBJ1-1; D gene unclear. The clonotype originates from a woman aged 18-29 years in good health. CDR3 loop: CASSPNGVPGAFF. The CDR3 region has the DNA TGTGCCAGCAGCCCTAATGGAGTCCCGGGTGCTTTCTTT.